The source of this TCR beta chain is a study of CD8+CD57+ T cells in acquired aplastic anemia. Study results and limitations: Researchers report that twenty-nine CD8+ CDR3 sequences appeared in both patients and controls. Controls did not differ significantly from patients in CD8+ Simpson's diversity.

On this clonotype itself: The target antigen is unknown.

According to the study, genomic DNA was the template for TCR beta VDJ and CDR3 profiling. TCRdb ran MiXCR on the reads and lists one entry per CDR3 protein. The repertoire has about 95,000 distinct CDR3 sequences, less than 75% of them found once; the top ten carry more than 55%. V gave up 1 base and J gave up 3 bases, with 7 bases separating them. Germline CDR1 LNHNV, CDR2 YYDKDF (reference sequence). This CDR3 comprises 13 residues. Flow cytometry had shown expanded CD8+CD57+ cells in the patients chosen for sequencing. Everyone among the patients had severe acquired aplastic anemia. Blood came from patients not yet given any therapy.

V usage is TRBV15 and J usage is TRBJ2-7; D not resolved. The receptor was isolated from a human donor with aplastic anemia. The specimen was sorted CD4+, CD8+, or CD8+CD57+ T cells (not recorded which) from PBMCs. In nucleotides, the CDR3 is TGTGCCACCAGCAGAGTGAATGACTACGAGCAGTACTTC. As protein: CATSRVNDYEQYF.